A single sample gave rise to the 9 T cell receptor beta chains below, sequenced in a study of a mutant IDH1 vaccine in newly diagnosed glioma. TCRdb keeps only in-frame clones here, not all; method: immunoSEQ multiplex PCR. The repertoire holds about 92,000 clones, with about four fifths as singletons. Stated time point: baseline, week 1 (first vaccination visit). The treatment was: pre-vaccination baseline after standard-of-care therapy. This sample comprised PBMCs, obtained from a glioma patient treated with radiotherapy, temozolomide or both. These receptor sequences come from a woman between 45 and 60 years old with glioma.

The gene calls are TRBV27 and TRBJ1-1, with D unclear. The CDR3 has 14 residues. Germline V CDR1 and CDR2: MNHEY, SMNVEV (reference sequence). Trimming stripped 3 bases from V and 1 base from J, with 9 bases between. The CDR3 sequence: CASSFRQPNTEAFF. CDR3 nucleotide sequence: TGTGCCAGCAGTTTTAGGCAGCCGAACACTGAAGCTTTCTTT.

The chain couples TRBV7-2 to TRBJ1-3; 7 bases match TRBD1. The V gene end was trimmed by 2 bases and the J gene end by 4 bases; junction bases not matched to a gene: 14. CDR1 is SGHTA, CDR2 FQGNSA, per germline. The length of the CDR3 is 18 residues. The CDR3 sequence: CASSLSYTGASEGNTIYF. Written as DNA, the CDR3 is TGTGCCAGCAGCTTATCCTACACAGGGGCGTCAGAAGGAAACACCATATATTTT.

This chain joins TRBV7-8 and TRBJ2-2, with 7 bases aligning to TRBD1. Per the germline V gene, CDR1 is SGHVS and CDR2 is FQNEAQ. CDR3 length: 16 amino acids. Germline trimming cut 6 bases from V and 1 base from J; bases unmatched to any gene: 8. CDR3 sequence: CASRQEDRRNTGELFF. In DNA form, the CDR3 reads TGTGCCAGCAGGCAAGAGGACAGGCGGAACACCGGGGAGCTGTTTTTT.

Points on this clone: Other DNA sequences from this sample encode an identical CDR3 as well. The chain uses TRBV27 and TRBJ1-5, with 7 bases fitting TRBD1. This CDR3 region has 14 residues. CDR1 is MNHEY, CDR2 SMNVEV, per germline (reference sequence). J was trimmed by 2 bases and V by 4 bases; bases with no gene match: 2. The CDR3 sequence is CASSWTGGNQPQHF. The CDR3 region has the DNA TGTGCCAGCAGTTGGACAGGTGGCAATCAGCCCCAGCATTTT.

The chain combines TRBV19 with TRBJ2-3; maybe TRBD1 (6 bases). Trimming removed 6 bases at V and 5 bases at J, with 21 bases between. The CDR3 length is 16 residues. Germline V gives CDR1 LNHDA, CDR2 SQIVND (reference sequence). CDR3 residues: CASSVGITQGGDTQYF. CDR3 bases: TGTGCCAGTAGCGTAGGGATAACCCAAGGGGGAGATACGCAGTATTTT.

The CDR3: CASRARQGVGGYTF. As DNA, the CDR3 is TGTGCCAGCAGGGCGAGACAGGGGGTGGGTGGCTACACCTTC. The V call is TRBV6-5, the J call TRBJ1-2, with TRBD1 matching 9 bases. The CDR3 runs 14 residues. The germline gives CDR1 MNHEY, CDR2 SVGAGI. V lost 6 bases to trimming and J lost 7 bases; unmatched junction nucleotides: 9.

This chain uses TRBV19 with TRBJ2-7; D possibly corresponds to TRBD2 (6 bases). This CDR3 is 14 amino acids long. Germline loops: CDR1 LNHDA, CDR2 SQIVND (reference sequence). V lost 5 bases to trimming and J lost 4 bases, with 15 bases between them. In DNA, the CDR3 is TGTGCCAGTAGTCCAACGGGGGTTGGGTACGAGCAGTACTTC. Translation gives CASSPTGVGYEQYF. Looking up the rest from reference TRBV19 and TRBJ2-7 gives the full variable domain: DGGITQSPKYLFRKEGQNVTLSCEQNLNHDAMYWYRQDPGQGLRLIYYSQIVNDFQKGDIAEGYSVSREKKESFPLTVTSAQKNPTAFYLCASSPTGVGYEQYFGPGTRLTVT.

J is TRBJ2-1 and V is TRBV6-6; 13 nucleotides align to TRBD2. Germline V gives CDR1 MNHNY, CDR2 SVGAGI (reference sequence). This CDR3 contains 15 residues. Unmatched junction bases numbered 4, after V lost 6 bases and J lost 5 bases. The CDR3 loop is CASRLAGGDHNEQFF. DNA for the CDR3: TGTGCCAGCAGACTAGCGGGGGGGGACCACAATGAGCAGTTCTTC.

V usage is TRBV4-3 and J usage is TRBJ2-1; 8 bases are shared with TRBD2. From germline, CDR1 is LGHNA and CDR2 YSLEER. Unmatched junction bases numbered 11, after V lost 1 base and J lost 3 bases. The CDR3 runs to 18 residues. As DNA, the CDR3 is TGCGCCAGCAGCCAAGGAAATCGGGGGGGGGCTAACTACAATGAGCAGTTCTTC. Translating it yields CASSQGNRGGANYNEQFF.